This record covers a single T cell receptor (beta chain). Its specificity is not known. TCRdb's copy holds only in-frame clones and misses some; the assay was immunoSEQ multiplex PCR. Altogether over 55,000 clones are present, roughly 84% being singletons, with the ten largest covering 2% to 3%. CDR3 length equals 13 residues. The germline V and J ends were trimmed by 7 bases and 6 bases, with 15 bases remaining between them. Looked up from germline, CDR1 is LNHDA and CDR2 is SQIVND (reference sequence). These data are taken from a study of OX40 agonist ivuxolimab in advanced cancers. About the study: Patients achieving partial responses numbered three: one hepatocellular carcinoma case and two cutaneous melanoma cases. General study results and limits: CD4+ and CD8+ T cells in blood underwent clonal expansion by week 6 at 0.1 to 3.0 mg/kg. CD8+ T cells averaged more expanded clones than CD4+.

The source of this sequence is an adult with an advanced solid tumor such as melanoma, head and neck, liver or kidney cancer. This sample comprised CD4+ or CD8+ T cells sorted from blood, obtained in a trial of the OX40 agonist ivuxolimab. The chain employs TRBV19 and TRBJ1-1; TRBD1 might be the D (6 bases). The CDR3 protein is CASILTGSPEAFF. CDR3 bases: TGTGCCAGTATTCTCACAGGGTCCCCTGAAGCTTTCTTT.